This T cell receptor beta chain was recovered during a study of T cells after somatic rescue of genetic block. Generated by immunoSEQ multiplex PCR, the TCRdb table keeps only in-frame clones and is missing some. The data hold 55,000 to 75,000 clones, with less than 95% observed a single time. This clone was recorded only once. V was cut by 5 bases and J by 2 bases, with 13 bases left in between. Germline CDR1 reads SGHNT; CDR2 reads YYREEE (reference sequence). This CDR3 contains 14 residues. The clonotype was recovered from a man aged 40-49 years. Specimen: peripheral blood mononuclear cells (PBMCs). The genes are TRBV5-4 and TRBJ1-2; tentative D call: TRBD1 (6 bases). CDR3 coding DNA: TGTGCCAGCAGGTCGCTCGGACAGAACTATGGCTACACCTTC. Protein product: CASRSLGQNYGYTF.